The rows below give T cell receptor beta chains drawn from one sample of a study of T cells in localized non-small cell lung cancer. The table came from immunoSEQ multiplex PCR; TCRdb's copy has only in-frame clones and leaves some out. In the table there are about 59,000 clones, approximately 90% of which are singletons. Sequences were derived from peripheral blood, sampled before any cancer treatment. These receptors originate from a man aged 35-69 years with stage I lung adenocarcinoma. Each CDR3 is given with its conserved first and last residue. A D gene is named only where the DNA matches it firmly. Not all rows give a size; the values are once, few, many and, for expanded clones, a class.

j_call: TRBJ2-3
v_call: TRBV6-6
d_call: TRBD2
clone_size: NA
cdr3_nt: TGTGCCAGCCGTAGCGGGAGGGGCTCCACAGATACGCAGTATTTT
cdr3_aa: CASRSGRGSTDTQYF

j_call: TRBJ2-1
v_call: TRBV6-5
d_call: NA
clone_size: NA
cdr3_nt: TGTGCCAGCAGCACCCTGGGGGAGCAGTTCTTC
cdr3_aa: CASSTLGEQFF

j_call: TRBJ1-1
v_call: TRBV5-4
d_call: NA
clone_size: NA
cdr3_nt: TGTGCCAGCAGCTTGGATTGGGGCATGGGGGCGGACACTGAAGCTTTCTTT
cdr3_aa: CASSLDWGMGADTEAFF

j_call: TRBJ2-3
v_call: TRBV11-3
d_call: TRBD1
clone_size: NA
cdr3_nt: TGTGCCAGCAGCCGTCCCGGGACAGGGGTCACAGATACGCAGTATTTT
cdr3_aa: CASSRPGTGVTDTQYF

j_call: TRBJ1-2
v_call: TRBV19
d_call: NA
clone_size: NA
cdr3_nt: TGTGCCAGTAGTCTTCTTAACTATGGCTACACCTTC
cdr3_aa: CASSLLNYGYTF

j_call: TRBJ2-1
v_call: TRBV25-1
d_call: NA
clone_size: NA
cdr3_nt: TGTGCCAGCAGTGAGGGATTCAATGAGCAGTTCTTC
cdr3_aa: CASSEGFNEQFF

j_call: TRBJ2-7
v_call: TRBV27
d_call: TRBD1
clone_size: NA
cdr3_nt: TGTGCCAGCAGTTTACTGGGCCAGGGGGTGGGTTACGTTTGCGACGAGCAGTACTTC
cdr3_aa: CASSLLGQGVGYVCDEQYF

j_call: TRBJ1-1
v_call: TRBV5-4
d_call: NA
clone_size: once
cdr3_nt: TGTGCCAGCAGCTTGGAAAGGGGGAGCGCTGAAGCTTTCTTT
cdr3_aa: CASSLERGSAEAFF

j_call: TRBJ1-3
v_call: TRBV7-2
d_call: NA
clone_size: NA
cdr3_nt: TGTGCCAGCAGCTTAGTTTCTGGAAACACCATATATTTT
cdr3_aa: CASSLVSGNTIYF

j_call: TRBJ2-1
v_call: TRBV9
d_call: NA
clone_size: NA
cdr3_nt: TGTGCCAGCAGCGTAGGTGGTAGCCCCAGGGATGAGCAGTTCTTC
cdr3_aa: CASSVGGSPRDEQFF

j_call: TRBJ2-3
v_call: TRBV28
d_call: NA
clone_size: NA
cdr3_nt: TGTGCCAGCAGTAAGACTACAGATACGCAGTATTTT
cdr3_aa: CASSKTTDTQYF

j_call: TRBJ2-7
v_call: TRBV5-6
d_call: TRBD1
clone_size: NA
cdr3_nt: TGTGCCAGCAGCTTGGATCGGACAGGGGGATCCTACGAGCAGTACTTC
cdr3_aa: CASSLDRTGGSYEQYF

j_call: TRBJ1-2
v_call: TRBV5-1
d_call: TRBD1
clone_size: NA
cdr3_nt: TGCGCCAGCAGCGAGGGGGACAGGATCTATGGCTACACCTTC
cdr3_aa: CASSEGDRIYGYTF

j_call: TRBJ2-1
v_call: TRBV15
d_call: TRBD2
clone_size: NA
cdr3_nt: TGTGCCACCAGCAGAGGGGGACGGGGGGTCTACAATGAGCAGTTCTTC
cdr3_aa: CATSRGGRGVYNEQFF

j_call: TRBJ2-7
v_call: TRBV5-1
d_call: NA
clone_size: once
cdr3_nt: TGCGCCAGCAGCTCGGGCAGACAGAATTACGAGCAGTACTTC
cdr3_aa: CASSSGRQNYEQYF

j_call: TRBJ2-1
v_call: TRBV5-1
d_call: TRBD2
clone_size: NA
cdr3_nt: TGCGCCAGCAGCTTGGCGGCGGGAGCCTACAATGAGCAGTTCTTC
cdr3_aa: CASSLAAGAYNEQFF

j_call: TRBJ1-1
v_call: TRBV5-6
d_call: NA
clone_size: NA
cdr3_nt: TGTGCCAGCAGCGTCTCACAGGGTGCGGGGAACACTGAAGCTTTCTTT
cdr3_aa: CASSVSQGAGNTEAFF

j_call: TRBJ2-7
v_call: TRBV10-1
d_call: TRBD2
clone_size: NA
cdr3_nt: TGCGCCAGCGGGACTAGCGGGACAGGGTCCTACGAGCAGTACTTC
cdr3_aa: CASGTSGTGSYEQYF

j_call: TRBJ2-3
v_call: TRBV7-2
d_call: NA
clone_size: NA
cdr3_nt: TGTGCCAGCAGCCAACTAGGAAGGGGCGCAGATACGCAGTATTTT
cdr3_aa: CASSQLGRGADTQYF

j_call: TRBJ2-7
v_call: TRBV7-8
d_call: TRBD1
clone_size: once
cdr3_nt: TGTGCCAGCAGCCCCGCCAGGACAGGTCGACCCTGGGAGCAGTACTTC
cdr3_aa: CASSPARTGRPWEQYF

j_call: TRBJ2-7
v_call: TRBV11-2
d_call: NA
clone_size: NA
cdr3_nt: TGTGCCAGCAGCTTAGAGTGGCAGGGGATAATCGAGCAGTACTTC
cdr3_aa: CASSLEWQGIIEQYF

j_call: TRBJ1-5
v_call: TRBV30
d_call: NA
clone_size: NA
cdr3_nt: TGTGCCTGGAGTCAGGACTGGGTCCAGCCCCAGCATTTT
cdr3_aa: CAWSQDWVQPQHF

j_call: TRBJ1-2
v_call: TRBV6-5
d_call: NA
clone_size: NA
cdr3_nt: TGTGCCAGTAAACCGGGACACTACTATGGCTACACCTTC
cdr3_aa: CASKPGHYYGYTF

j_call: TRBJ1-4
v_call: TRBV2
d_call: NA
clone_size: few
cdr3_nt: TGTGCCAGCAGTGTAGGCAGACTCCAAGAAAAACTGTTTTTT
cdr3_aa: CASSVGRLQEKLFF

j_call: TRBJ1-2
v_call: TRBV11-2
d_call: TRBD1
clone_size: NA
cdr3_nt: TGTGCCAGCAGCCTTCCGACAGGGTCGGGGTATGGCTACACCTTC
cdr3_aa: CASSLPTGSGYGYTF

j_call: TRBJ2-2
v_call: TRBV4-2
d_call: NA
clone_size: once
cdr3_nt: TGTGCCAGCAGCCAAAACACCGGGGAGCTGTTTTTT
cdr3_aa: CASSQNTGELFF

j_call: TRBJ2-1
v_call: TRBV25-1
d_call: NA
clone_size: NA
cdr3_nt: TGTGCCAGCAGAGCCACGGGACGGGATCACAATGAGCAGTTCTTC
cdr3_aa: CASRATGRDHNEQFF

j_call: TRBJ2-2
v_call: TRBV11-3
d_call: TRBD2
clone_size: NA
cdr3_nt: TGTGCCAGCAGCTTAGGGACTAGCGGGAGTTGGAGCACCGGGGAGCTGTTTTTT
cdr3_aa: CASSLGTSGSWSTGELFF

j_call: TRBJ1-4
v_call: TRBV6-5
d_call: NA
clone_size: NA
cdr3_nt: TGTGCCAGCACTGGGGCCTTAGGTGAAAAACTGTTTTTT
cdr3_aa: CASTGALGEKLFF

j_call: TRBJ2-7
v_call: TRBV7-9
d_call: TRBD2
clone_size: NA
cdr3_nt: TGTGCCAGCAGCTCGGGACTAGCGGGAGCCTACGAGCAGTACTTC
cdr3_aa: CASSSGLAGAYEQYF

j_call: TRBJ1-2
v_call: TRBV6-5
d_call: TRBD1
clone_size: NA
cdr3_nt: TGTGCCAGCAGTAAAGTACAGGGGGCCGGGGATGGCTACACCTTC
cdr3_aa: CASSKVQGAGDGYTF

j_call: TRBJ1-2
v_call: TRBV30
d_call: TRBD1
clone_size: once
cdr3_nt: TGTGCCTGGAGCCTCGGGACAGGGGGAAATGGCTACACCTTC
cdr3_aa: CAWSLGTGGNGYTF

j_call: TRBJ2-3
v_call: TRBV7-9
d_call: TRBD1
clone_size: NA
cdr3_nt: TGTGCCAGCAGCTTCTCGACAGGGCCAGATACGCAGTATTTT
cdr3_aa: CASSFSTGPDTQYF

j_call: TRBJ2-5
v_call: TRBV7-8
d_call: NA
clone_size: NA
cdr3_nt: TGTGCCAGCAGCCTACCCCTGGGGGTGGGGGAGACCCAGTACTTC
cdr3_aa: CASSLPLGVGETQYF

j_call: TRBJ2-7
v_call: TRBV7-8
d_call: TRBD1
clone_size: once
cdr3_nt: TGTGCCAGCAGCTTAGAACAGGGGGCCGGGGAGCAGTACTTC
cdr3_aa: CASSLEQGAGEQYF

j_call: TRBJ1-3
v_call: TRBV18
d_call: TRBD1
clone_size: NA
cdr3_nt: TGTGCCAGCTCACCACCGGGACAGGCAACTGGAAACACCATATATTTT
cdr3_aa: CASSPPGQATGNTIYF

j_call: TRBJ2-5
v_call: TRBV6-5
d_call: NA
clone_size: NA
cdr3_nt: TGTGCCAGCAGTTACTCGATCCGGACCCAAGAGACCCAGTACTTC
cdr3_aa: CASSYSIRTQETQYF